Below are 24 T cell receptor beta chains sequenced from a single sample in a study of beta chain features in type 1 diabetes. Of the isolated RNA, all was reverse transcribed, and so the sequenced material was expressed TCRB transcripts. Data came from immunoSEQ multiplex PCR; TCRdb stores just in-frame clones and leaves some out. This sample has hundreds of thousands of clones, with roughly 16% found just once. Sequencing used naive CD4+ T cells from blood. The receptors originated from a man aged 18-30 years in good health.

This clone was detected only a few times. The rearrangement uses TRBV21-1 and TRBJ1-2; the table assigns TRBD1, which was not confirmed against the DNA. TRBV21-1 is noted as a pseudogene. There are 16 residues in the CDR3. The CDR3 is CASNRRHHEPNYGYTF. CDR3 coding DNA: TGTGCCAGCAACCGTCGACATCACGAACCTAACTATGGCTACACCTTC.

CDR3: CASIDGNRYNEQFF. In nucleotides, the CDR3 is TGTGCCAGTATAGACGGCAACAGGTACAATGAGCAGTTCTTC. V and J are TRBV19 and TRBJ2-1, with a tentative D call TRBD1 (5 bases). The CDR3 has 14 residues. The V gene lost 7 bases and the J gene lost 4 bases, with 14 bases spanning the gap. Germline loops: CDR1 LNHDA, CDR2 SQIVND (reference sequence).

This clone was detected a few times. This chain connects TRBV28 to TRBJ1-4, with 8 bases lining up with TRBD1. This CDR3 has 14 amino acids. V was pared by 6 bases and J by 5 bases, with 5 bases of the junction left unmatched. Germline V gives CDR1 MDHEN, CDR2 SYDVKM. CDR3 in amino acids: CASSIGQGNEKLFF. The CDR3 nucleotides are TGTGCCAGCAGCATAGGACAGGGCAATGAAAAACTGTTTTTT.

The J gene is TRBJ1-1, the V gene TRBV9; D is possibly TRBD1 (6 bases). V dropped 3 bases and J dropped 0 bases, with 9 bases sitting between them. This CDR3 region has 14 residues. In germline, CDR1 is SGDLS, CDR2 YYNGEE. The CDR3 region is CASSGQGMNTEAFF. In DNA form, the CDR3 reads TGTGCCAGCAGCGGGCAGGGGATGAACACTGAAGCTTTCTTT.

A few counts support this clone. The V gene is TRBV28, the J gene TRBJ2-1; 11 bases agree with TRBD2. There are 15 residues in the CDR3. CDR1 MDHEN and CDR2 SYDVKM come from the germline V gene. Germline trimming cut 3 bases from V and 9 bases from J; bases unmatched to any gene: 7. As DNA, the CDR3 is TGTGCCAGCAGTTTTCGGCTAGCGGGAGGAGGTGAGCAGTTCTTC. Its protein is CASSFRLAGGGEQFF. Full variable domain (rest looked up from reference TRBV28 and TRBJ2-1): DVKVTQSSRYLVKRTGEKVFLECVQDMDHENMFWYRQDPGLGLRLIYFSYDVKMKEKGDIPEGYSVSREKKERFSLILESASTNQTSMYLCASSFRLAGGGEQFFGPGTRLTVL.

This clone has a handful of counts. The chain uses TRBV29-1 and TRBJ2-1; 10 bases are shared with TRBD1. J gave up 0 bases and V 7 bases, and 3 bases lay outside the gene matches. From germline, CDR1 is SQVTM and CDR2 ANQGSEA. This CDR3 contains 14 residues. CDR3 sequence: CSGRDRGSYNEQFF. The CDR3 nucleotides are TGCAGCGGTAGGGACAGGGGCTCCTACAATGAGCAGTTCTTC.

The rearrangement links TRBV18 to TRBJ1-2; TRBD1 matches at 7 bases. The CDR3 spans 17 residues. Per germline, CDR1 KGHSH and CDR2 LQKENI. Trimming removed 3 bases from V and 6 bases from J; junction bases left unmatched: 16. CDR3 in amino acids: CASSPQGVGTGFHGYTF. Here the CDR3 DNA reads TGTGCCAGCTCACCCCAGGGGGTTGGAACAGGGTTCCATGGCTACACCTTC.

This clone has just a few counts. The rearrangement uses TRBV6-5 and TRBJ2-7; D perhaps matches TRBD1 (6 bases). The ends were cut back, 8 bases at V and 7 bases at J, with 15 bases in the middle. The CDR3 is 12 amino acids. Looked up from germline, CDR1 is MNHEY and CDR2 is SVGAGI. The CDR3 region has the DNA TGTGCCAGCGGAACAGGGTTCCTGGAGCAGTACTTC. This gives the protein CASGTGFLEQYF.

A remark on this clone: Possible read error: a much larger clone is one base away. The chain couples TRBV5-7 to TRBJ2-3; D unclear. TRBV5-7 is annotated as an ORF whose role is uncertain. V was shortened by 3 bases and J by 5 bases, with 4 bases between the two germline ends. The CDR3 has 11 residues. CDR3 region: CASSSGDTQYF. Here the CDR3 DNA reads TGTGCCAGCAGCTCCGGAGATACGCAGTATTTT.

V gene TRBV5-1 combines with J gene TRBJ2-3; 7 bases align to TRBD2. The CDR3 length is 15 residues. Germline V gene lookup returns CDR1 SGHRS and CDR2 YFSETQ. V shed 1 base and J 5 bases; nucleotides not matched to a gene: 7. The CDR3 nucleotides are TGCGCCAGCAGCTTGTTGGCGGGAGCAGGAGATACGCAGTATTTT. It translates to CASSLLAGAGDTQYF.

This clone was picked up a small number of times. J is TRBJ2-3 and V is TRBV29-1; TRBD2 might be the D (6 bases). This CDR3 contains 15 residues. V lost 5 bases and J lost 3, with 18 bases in between. The germline CDR1 and CDR2 sequences are SQVTM and ANQGSEA. The CDR3 sequence is CSVINPRRGTDTQYF. Here the CDR3 DNA reads TGCAGCGTTATAAACCCACGTCGGGGGACAGATACGCAGTATTTT.

This chain uses TRBV7-3 with TRBJ2-3; D not resolved. CDR1 is SGHTA, CDR2 FQGTGA, per germline. This CDR3 spans 17 amino acids. V was trimmed by 5 bases and J by 2 bases, leaving 20 bases between them. The CDR3 region is CASSPRSGPKHTDTQYF. CDR3 DNA: TGTGCCAGCAGCCCCCGCTCCGGGCCCAAACACACAGATACGCAGTATTTT.

The genes are TRBV7-6 and TRBJ1-1; D not resolved. The CDR3 is made up of 13 amino acids. Germline CDR1 SGHVS, CDR2 FNYEAQ. Trimming stripped 2 bases from V and 4 bases from J, with 8 bases between. Here the CDR3 reads CASSLKGTTEAFF. Written as DNA, the CDR3 is TGTGCCAGCAGCTTAAAGGGTACCACTGAAGCTTTCTTT.

The V call is TRBV7-2, the J call TRBJ2-4; D call uncertain. The CDR3 extends over 13 amino acids. V lost 5 bases to trimming and J lost 6 bases, with 11 bases between them. Germline V gives CDR1 SGHTA, CDR2 FQGNSA. The CDR3 is CASSRGNRNIQYF. The CDR3 coding sequence is TGTGCCAGCAGCCGAGGAAACCGAAACATTCAGTACTTC.

The chain carries TRBV5-1 and TRBJ2-1, with 7 bases lining up with TRBD1. The germline V gene encodes CDR1 SGHRS and CDR2 YFSETQ. The CDR3 spans 14 residues. V shed 4 bases and J 12 bases; nucleotides not matched to a gene: 13. The CDR3 sequence: CASSPVISGGAQFF. The CDR3 DNA reads as TGCGCCAGCAGCCCCGTAATATCAGGGGGTGCGCAGTTCTTC.

The V call is TRBV29-1, the J call TRBJ1-1; 7 positions match TRBD1. Trimming removed 5 bases from V and 0 bases from J; junction bases left unmatched: 3. The CDR3 length is 13 residues. Germline V gene data show CDR1 as SQVTM and CDR2 as ANQGSEA. The CDR3 DNA sequence: TGCAGCGTTTACGGGACAGTGAACACTGAAGCTTTCTTT. Encoded protein: CSVYGTVNTEAFF. Complete variable domain (other parts from reference TRBV29-1 and TRBJ1-1): SAVISQKPSRDICQRGTSLTIQCQVDSQVTMMFWYRQQPGQSLTLIATANQGSEATYESGFVIDKFPISRPNLTFSTLTVSNMSPEDSSIYLCSVYGTVNTEAFFGQGTRLTVV.

This clone was counted a few times. This chain uses TRBV5-1 with TRBJ2-7; possibly TRBD1 for D (6 bases). Germline V lookup: CDR1 SGHRS, CDR2 YFSETQ. The germline V and J ends were trimmed by 4 bases and 3 bases, with 8 bases remaining between them. The CDR3 runs 12 residues. This CDR3 reads CASSQGFYEQYF. CDR3 nucleotides: TGCGCCAGCAGCCAGGGGTTCTACGAGCAGTACTTC. Full variable domain (remainder filled in from reference TRBV5-1 and TRBJ2-7): KAGVTQTPRYLIKTRGQQVTLSCSPISGHRSVSWYQQTPGQGLQFLFEYFSETQRNKGNFPGRFSGRQFSNSRSEMNVSTLELGDSALYLCASSQGFYEQYFGPGTRLTVT.

This clone appeared a few times. This chain joins TRBV7-9 and TRBJ2-2, with TRBD1 identical over 9 bases. Per germline, CDR1 SEHNR and CDR2 FQNEAQ (reference sequence). The CDR3 sequence is 16 residues long. The V and J ends lost 4 bases and 5 bases, in that order; junction bases with no gene match: 8. The CDR3 region has the DNA TGTGCCAGCAGCTCCCAGAGGACAGGGGTGACCGGGGAGCTGTTTTTT. Translation gives CASSSQRTGVTGELFF.

This clone was observed a few times. The CDR3 DNA is TGTGCCAGCAGCGTACAGGGCGGGTACAATGAGCAGTTCTTC. Amino acid sequence: CASSVQGGYNEQFF. The rearrangement uses TRBV7-9 and TRBJ2-1, with D possibly TRBD1 on 6 matching bases. The CDR3 runs 14 residues. Germline V CDR1 and CDR2: SEHNR, FQNEAQ (reference sequence). Trimming took 5 bases from V and 4 from J, leaving 12 bases between them.

The chain combines TRBV7-2 with TRBJ2-3, with TRBD1 matching 7 bases. CDR3 length: 13 residues. CDR1 is SGHTA, CDR2 FQGNSA, per germline. Trimming at V came to 4 bases and at J to 6 bases, leaving 4 bases not matched to a gene. The CDR3 region has the DNA TGTGCCAGCAGCTCCCACAGGGGCGATACGCAGTATTTT. This sequence encodes CASSSHRGDTQYF. The whole variable domain, filled in from reference TRBV7-2 and TRBJ2-3, reads GAGVSQSPSNKVTEKGKDVELRCDPISGHTALYWYRQSLGQGLEFLIYFQGNSAPDKSGLPSDRFSAERTGGSVSTLTIQRTQQEDSAVYLCASSSHRGDTQYFGPGTRLTVL.

V usage is TRBV6-5 and J usage is TRBJ2-1, with a tentative D call TRBD2 (5 bases). Germline V gene sequence: CDR1 MNHEY, CDR2 SVGAGI. The CDR3 runs to 12 residues. V dropped 1 base and J dropped 15 bases, with 13 bases sitting between them. CDR3 sequence (DNA): TGTGCCAGCAGTTACTATGGGATTCGGGGGTTCTTC. Translating gives CASSYYGIRGFF.

The chain joins TRBV4-2 to TRBJ2-7; TRBD1 agrees at 10 bases. Trimming cost V 4 bases and J 5 bases; bases outside gene matches: 2. CDR3 length equals 13 residues. Germline assignment: CDR1 LGHNA and CDR2 YNFKEQ. The CDR3 coding sequence is TGTGCCAGCAGCCTGACAGGGGGCCACGAGCAGTACTTC. It is translated as CASSLTGGHEQYF.

The V call is TRBV6-5, the J call TRBJ1-3; TRBD1 agrees at 9 bases. Germline lookup yields CDR1 MNHEY and CDR2 SVGAGI. The CDR3 extends over 16 amino acids. Trimming took 4 bases from V and 4 from J; bases not matched to a gene: 8. Here the CDR3 reads CASSSPVGQGGNTIYF. CDR3 in DNA: TGTGCCAGCAGTTCGCCCGTAGGACAGGGGGGAAACACCATATATTTT.

This clone has a handful of counts. This chain links TRBV2 with TRBJ2-5; 7 nucleotides align to TRBD2. J was trimmed by 5 bases and V by 6 bases; bases with no gene match: 9. Germline lookup yields CDR1 SNHLY and CDR2 FYNNEI. This CDR3 spans 14 amino acids. The CDR3 nucleotides are TGTGCCAGCAGAGTGACGGACGGGGGGGAGACCCAGTACTTC. Its protein product is CASRVTDGGETQYF.